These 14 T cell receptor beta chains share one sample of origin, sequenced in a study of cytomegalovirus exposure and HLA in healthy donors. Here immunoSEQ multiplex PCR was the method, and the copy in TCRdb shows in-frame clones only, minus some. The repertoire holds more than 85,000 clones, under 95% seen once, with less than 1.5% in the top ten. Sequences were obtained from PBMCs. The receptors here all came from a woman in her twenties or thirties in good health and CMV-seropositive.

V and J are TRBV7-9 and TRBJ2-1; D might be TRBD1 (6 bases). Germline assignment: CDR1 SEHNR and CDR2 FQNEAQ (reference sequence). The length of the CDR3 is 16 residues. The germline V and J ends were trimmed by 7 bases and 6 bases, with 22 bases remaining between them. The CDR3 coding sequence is TGTGCCAGCAACAAAGGGTTGGGGGCGATTTCCAATGAGCAGTTCTTC. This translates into CASNKGLGAISNEQFF.

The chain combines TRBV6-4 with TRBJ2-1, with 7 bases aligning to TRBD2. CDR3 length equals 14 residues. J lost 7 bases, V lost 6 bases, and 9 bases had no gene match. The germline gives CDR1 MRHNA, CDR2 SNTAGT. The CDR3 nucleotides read TGTGCCAGCAGCCGGGAACTAGCGTCGAATGAGCAGTTCTTC. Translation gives CASSRELASNEQFF.

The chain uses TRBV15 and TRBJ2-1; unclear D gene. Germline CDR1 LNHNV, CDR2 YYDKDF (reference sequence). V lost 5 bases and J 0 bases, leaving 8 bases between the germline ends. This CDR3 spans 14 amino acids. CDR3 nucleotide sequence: TGTGCCACCAGCCGCCCTAGCTCCTACAATGAGCAGTTCTTC. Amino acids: CATSRPSSYNEQFF.

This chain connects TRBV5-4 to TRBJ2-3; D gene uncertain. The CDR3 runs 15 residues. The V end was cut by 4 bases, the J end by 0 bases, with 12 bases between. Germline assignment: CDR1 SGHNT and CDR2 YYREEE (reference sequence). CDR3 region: CASSPRLVSTDTQYF. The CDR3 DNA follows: TGTGCCAGCAGCCCCCGCTTAGTTAGCACAGATACGCAGTATTTT.

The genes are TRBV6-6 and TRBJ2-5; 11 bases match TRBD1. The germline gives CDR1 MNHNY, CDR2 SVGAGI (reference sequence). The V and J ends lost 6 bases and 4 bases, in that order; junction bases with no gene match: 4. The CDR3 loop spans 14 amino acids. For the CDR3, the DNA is TGTGCCAGCAGGGACAGGGGGCGGCGAGAGACCCAGTACTTC. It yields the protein CASRDRGRRETQYF.

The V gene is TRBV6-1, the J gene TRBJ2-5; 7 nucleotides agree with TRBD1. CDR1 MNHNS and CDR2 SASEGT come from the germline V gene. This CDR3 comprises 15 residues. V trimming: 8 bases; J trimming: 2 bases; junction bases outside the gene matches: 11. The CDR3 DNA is TGTGCCAGCGAGATGGGTGACAGGGTGCAAGAGACCCAGTACTTC. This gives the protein CASEMGDRVQETQYF.

CDR3 nucleotide sequence: TGTGCCAGCAGTTACAACGGGGTCTATGGCTACACCTTC. Its protein is CASSYNGVYGYTF. The rearrangement joins TRBV27 to TRBJ1-2; D unclear. Looked up from germline, CDR1 is MNHEY and CDR2 is SMNVEV (reference sequence). The CDR3 runs 13 residues. The V gene lost 4 bases and the J gene lost 4 bases, with 10 bases spanning the gap.

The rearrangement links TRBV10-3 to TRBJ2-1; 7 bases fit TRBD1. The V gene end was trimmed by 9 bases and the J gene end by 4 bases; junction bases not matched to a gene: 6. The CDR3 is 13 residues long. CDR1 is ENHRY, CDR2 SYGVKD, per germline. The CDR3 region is CAISGTEYNEQFF. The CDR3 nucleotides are TGTGCCATTTCCGGGACAGAATACAATGAGCAGTTCTTC.

CDR3 nucleotides: TGTGCCAGTAGTTCGAGCGGCATGAACACTGAAGCTTTCTTT. It codes for CASSSSGMNTEAFF. The chain uses TRBV19 and TRBJ1-1; D not certain. Deletions cut 5 bases from V and 0 bases from J, with 10 bases between. The germline V gene has CDR1 LNHDA and CDR2 SQIVND (reference sequence). The CDR3 length is 14 residues. Full variable domain (remainder filled in from reference TRBV19 and TRBJ1-1): DGGITQSPKYLFRKEGQNVTLSCEQNLNHDAMYWYRQDPGQGLRLIYYSQIVNDFQKGDIAEGYSVSREKKESFPLTVTSAQKNPTAFYLCASSSSGMNTEAFFGQGTRLTVV.

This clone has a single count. The CDR3 is CASTLAGFSGANVLTF. The CDR3 DNA sequence: TGTGCCAGCACTCTAGCGGGATTCTCTGGGGCCAACGTCCTGACTTTC. The V gene is TRBV7-2, the J gene TRBJ2-6; 9 bases agree with TRBD2. V dropped 7 bases and J dropped 0; count of bases not matched to a gene: 4. The CDR3 is 16 residues long. The germline V gene encodes CDR1 SGHTA and CDR2 FQGNSA.

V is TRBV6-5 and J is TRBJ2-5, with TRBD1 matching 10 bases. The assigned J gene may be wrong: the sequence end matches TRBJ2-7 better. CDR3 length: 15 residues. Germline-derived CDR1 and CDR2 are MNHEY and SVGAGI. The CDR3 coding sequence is TGTGCCAGCAGTTTGCCCGGGACAGGGGTTTACGAGCAGTACTTC. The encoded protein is CASSLPGTGVYEQYF.

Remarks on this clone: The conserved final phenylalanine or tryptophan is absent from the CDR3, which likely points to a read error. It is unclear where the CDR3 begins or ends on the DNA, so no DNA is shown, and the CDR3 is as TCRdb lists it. The CDR3 protein is CASRRRGQDFIV. This rearrangement joins TRBV6-6 to TRBJ1-1; the table assigns TRBD1, which was not confirmed against the DNA. Germline CDR1 reads MNHNY; CDR2 reads SVGAGI (reference sequence). The CDR3 adds up to 12 amino acids, both ends counted.

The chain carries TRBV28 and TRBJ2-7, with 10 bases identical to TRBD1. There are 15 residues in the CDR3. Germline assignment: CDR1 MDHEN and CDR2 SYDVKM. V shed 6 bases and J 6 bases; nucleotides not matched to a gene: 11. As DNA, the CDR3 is TGTGCCAGCAGGCTCACCGGGACAGGGGTCAGCGAGCAGTACTTC. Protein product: CASRLTGTGVSEQYF.

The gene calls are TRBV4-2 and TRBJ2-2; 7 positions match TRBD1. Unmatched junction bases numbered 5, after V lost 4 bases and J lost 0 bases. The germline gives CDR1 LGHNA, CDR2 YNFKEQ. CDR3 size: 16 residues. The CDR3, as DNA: TGTGCCAGCAGCCGGGGACAGCGAACGAACACCGGGGAGCTGTTTTTT. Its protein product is CASSRGQRTNTGELFF.